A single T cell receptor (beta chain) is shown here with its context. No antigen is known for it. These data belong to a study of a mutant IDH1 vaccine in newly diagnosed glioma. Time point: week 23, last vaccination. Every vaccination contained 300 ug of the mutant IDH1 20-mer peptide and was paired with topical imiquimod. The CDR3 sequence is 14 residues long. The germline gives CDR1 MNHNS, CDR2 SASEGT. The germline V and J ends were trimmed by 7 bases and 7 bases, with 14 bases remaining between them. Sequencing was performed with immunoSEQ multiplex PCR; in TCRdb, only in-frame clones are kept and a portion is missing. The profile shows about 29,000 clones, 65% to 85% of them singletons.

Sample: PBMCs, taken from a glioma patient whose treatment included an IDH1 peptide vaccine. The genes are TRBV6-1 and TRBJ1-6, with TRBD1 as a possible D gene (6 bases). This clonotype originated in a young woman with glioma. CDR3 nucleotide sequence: TGTGCCAGCACCCTTACAGGGTGGAATTCACCCCTCCACTTT. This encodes CASTLTGWNSPLHF.